The source of this T cell receptor (beta chain) is a study of shared clonotypes between healthy human individuals. Study-level results: Some clonotypes were shared by all four sorted-subset donors, while others were not shared. The non-shared ones had lower generation probabilities than the shared ones. Rarefaction indicated that sorted-subset sequencing remained incomplete although depth was large.

Regarding this clone: The target antigen is unknown.

Partitioning of CD4+ cells yielded a CD45RA+ naive subset and a CD45RA-negative memory subset. Germline CDR1 MNHEY, CDR2 SVGAGI. The CDR3 loop spans 15 amino acids. Germline trimming cut 7 bases from V and 5 bases from J; bases unmatched to any gene: 9. The assay was immunoSEQ multiplex PCR, and TCRdb's table has in-frame clones only and misses some. The sample yields 1,400,000 or so clones, around 98.5% seen once. Sequencing was performed on naive CD4+ T cells sorted from blood. Specified subset: CD45RA+ positively selected. The TCR sequence derives from a young man in good health. V is TRBV6-5 and J is TRBJ2-2; TRBD1 aligns across 8 bases. DNA for the CDR3: TGTGCCAGCAAAACCGGACAGGGTGAGACCGGGGAGCTGTTTTTT. It encodes CASKTGQGETGELFF.